The rows below give T cell receptor beta chains drawn from one sample of a study of identical twins. TCRdb reanalysed the 5' RACE reads using MiXCR and keeps one entry per CDR3 protein. The table includes about 720,000 distinct CDR3 sequences, around 8.3% detected once. These data also formed part of another study, on yellow fever vaccine responses in identical twins.

Material: PBMCs. The receptors derive from a woman aged 18 to 35 in good health. Each CDR3 is given with its conserved first and last residue. D genes are given only for firm matches. Clone size is not always given. Where it is, it says once, few, many or a class for expanded clones.

clone_size	v_call	d_call	j_call	cdr3_nt	cdr3_aa
few	TRBV7-9	NA	TRBJ1-1	TGTGCCAGCAGTATTGGACACCGGAACACTGAAGCTTTCTTT	CASSIGHRNTEAFF
few	TRBV7-3	TRBD2	TRBJ2-1	TGTGCCAGCAGCTTACGGACTAGCGGGGGGCAGTACAATGAGCAGTTCTTC	CASSLRTSGGQYNEQFF
many	TRBV4-3	NA	TRBJ2-3	TGCGCCAGCAGCCAAGAATACCGGCAGCGCATAACAGATACGCAGTATTTT	CASSQEYRQRITDTQYF
few	TRBV5-4	NA	TRBJ1-4	TGTGCCAGCAGCGGGGGGGCAGGGTCAGCTGAAAAACTGTTTTTT	CASSGGAGSAEKLFF
NA	TRBV7-9	TRBD2	TRBJ2-1	TGTGCCAGCAGCTTTCTAGCGGGAGGGACTAATGAGCAGTTCTTC	CASSFLAGGTNEQFF
few	TRBV7-2	NA	TRBJ2-1	TGTGCCAGCAGCTTACTTGGGGGAATGGGCAATGAGCAGTTCTTC	CASSLLGGMGNEQFF
few	TRBV4-3	NA	TRBJ2-7	TGCGCCAGCAGCCAATTTGGCGGCCCCTACGAGCAGTACTTC	CASSQFGGPYEQYF
few	TRBV7-9	TRBD1	TRBJ1-4	TGTGCCAGCAGCTTCGAGACAGGGGTGGATGAAAAACTGTTTTTT	CASSFETGVDEKLFF
NA	TRBV9	NA	TRBJ2-2	TGTGCCAGCAGCGTAGCTACGAGCGGGACCGGGGAGCTGTTTTTT	CASSVATSGTGELFF
NA	TRBV10-3	NA	TRBJ2-3	TGTGCCATCACCTGGACAGGCACAGATACGCAGTATTTT	CAITWTGTDTQYF
NA	TRBV20-1	TRBD2	TRBJ2-1	TGCAGTGCTAGACCATTTAGCGGGTCCTACAATGAGCAGTTCTTC	CSARPFSGSYNEQFF
many	TRBV6-5	NA	TRBJ1-1	TGTGCCAGCAGTTATGGCGGGAACACTGAAGCTTTCTTT	CASSYGGNTEAFF
NA	TRBV6-1	NA	TRBJ2-6	TGTGCCAGCGGACCACGACAGAGATCTGGGGCCAACGTCCTGACTTTC	CASGPRQRSGANVLTF
many	TRBV6-2/TRBV6-3	NA	TRBJ2-1	TGTGCCAGCAGTTGGGCCTCTCCCGAGCAGTTCTTC	CASSWASPEQFF
NA	TRBV20-1	TRBD1	TRBJ2-7	TGCAGTGCTAGAGATACGGGACAGAATTACAAGCAGTACTTC	CSARDTGQNYKQYF
NA	TRBV2	TRBD2	TRBJ2-1	TGTGCCAGCAGTGAGACGGCGGGGGCCTACAATGAGCAGTTCTTC	CASSETAGAYNEQFF
few	TRBV10-2	NA	TRBJ2-7	TGCGCCAGCAAAACCGGTGGGGCCTACGAGCAGTACTTC	CASKTGGAYEQYF
NA	TRBV12-3/TRBV12-4	NA	TRBJ2-7	TGTGCCAGCAGAAGTACAGGTTATGGCGCCTACGAGCAGTACTTC	CASRSTGYGAYEQYF
NA	TRBV6-1	TRBD1	TRBJ1-5	TGTGCCAGCAGTCCGACAGGGGATCGACAGCCCCAGCATTTT	CASSPTGDRQPQHF
NA	TRBV30	TRBD2	TRBJ2-1	TGTGCCTGGTCGGGTCTGGCTAGCGGTTACAATGAGCAGTTCTTC	CAWSGLASGYNEQFF
NA	TRBV18	NA	TRBJ2-5	TGTGCCAGCTCACCAGGAAGCGGCCAAGAGACCCAGTACTTC	CASSPGSGQETQYF
NA	TRBV13	TRBD2	TRBJ2-1	TGTGCCAGCAGCTTAATAACCACGGTAGCGGGAGAATACAATGAGCAGTTCTTC	CASSLITTVAGEYNEQFF
many	TRBV24-1	TRBD2	TRBJ2-1	TGTGCCACCAGTGGTGGGGTAGCGGGAGACGGTTACAATGAGCAGTTCTTC	CATSGGVAGDGYNEQFF
many	TRBV14	TRBD1	TRBJ2-4	TGTGCCAGCAGCCTTGGACAGGGTTTAGCCAAAAACATTCAGTACTTC	CASSLGQGLAKNIQYF
NA	TRBV29-1	NA	TRBJ1-2	TGCAGCGCCCAGGGAGGGGGGGCGCTTGGCTACACCTTC	CSAQGGGALGYTF
NA	TRBV29-1	TRBD1	TRBJ1-1	TGCAGCGCTCTGGACAGGAAGATGAACACTGAAGCTTTCTTT	CSALDRKMNTEAFF
NA	TRBV6-2/TRBV6-3	TRBD1	TRBJ2-2	TGTGCCAGCAGGGCGGACAGGCCCGCCGGGGAGCTGTTTTTT	CASRADRPAGELFF
few	TRBV5-6	TRBD2	TRBJ2-1	TGTGCCAGCAGCTTGTTGGGCCCCGGGGGGAAGCAGTTCTTC	CASSLLGPGGKQFF
few	TRBV12-3/TRBV12-4	TRBD2	TRBJ2-1	TGTGCCAGCAGTTTGGGACGGGGGGTCTACAATGAGCAGTTCTTC	CASSLGRGVYNEQFF
NA	TRBV7-9	NA	TRBJ2-1	TGTGCCAGCAGCCCACGGGGCGGGACAAAGTACAATGAGCAGTTCTTC	CASSPRGGTKYNEQFF
few	TRBV7-8	NA	TRBJ2-2	TGTGCCAGCAGCGCCCGGGACCAGGTTTCCGGGGAGCTGTTTTTT	CASSARDQVSGELFF
NA	TRBV11-2	TRBD2	TRBJ2-5	TGTGCCAGCAGCTTAGCTAGCGGGAGCAGGGAGACCCAGTACTTC	CASSLASGSRETQYF
NA	TRBV29-1	TRBD2	TRBJ2-1	TGCAGCGTTGGCCCCCTGGCTAGCGGGAGAATGAATGAGCAGTTCTTC	CSVGPLASGRMNEQFF
NA	TRBV29-1	NA	TRBJ1-2	TGCAGCGTTGGGGCCGGGCAAGGCTACCCCTTC	CSVGAGQGYPF
few	TRBV13	NA	TRBJ2-2	TGTGCCAGCAGCTTAGCTACAAAGTTCGGGGTCTGGGGCACCGGGGAGCTGTTTTTT	CASSLATKFGVWGTGELFF
NA	TRBV7-2	TRBD2	TRBJ2-7	TGTGCCAGCAGCCTTAGGGGCGGGACTATCACCTACGAGCAGTACTTC	CASSLRGGTITYEQYF
NA	TRBV10-3	TRBD1	TRBJ2-7	TGTGCCATCAGTGGACAGACAGGGGGCTTTCACGAGCAGTACTTC	CAISGQTGGFHEQYF
few	TRBV4-3	TRBD2	TRBJ2-3	TGCGCCAGCAGCCAAGATGGGCGGGAGGGCACAGATACGCAGTATTTT	CASSQDGREGTDTQYF
NA	TRBV10-1	TRBD1	TRBJ2-5	TGCGCCAGCAGCCTGAGGACAGGGTCACGGGAGACCCAGTACTTC	CASSLRTGSRETQYF
many	TRBV20-1	TRBD2	TRBJ2-1	TGCAGTGCGTCCCAAGCCGGGACTAGCGGGATCAATGAGCAGTTCTTC	CSASQAGTSGINEQFF
few	TRBV5-1	TRBD1	TRBJ2-1	TGCGCCAGCGGGACAGCCTCCTACAATGAGCAGTTCTTC	CASGTASYNEQFF
few	TRBV4-3	NA	TRBJ2-5	TGCGCCAGCAGCCAAGATTGGAGGGGGGGACGAAATACCCAGTACTTC	CASSQDWRGGRNTQYF
few	TRBV28	NA	TRBJ1-2	TGTGCCAGCAGTTTATCCAGGGTAGAGTATGGCTACACCTTC	CASSLSRVEYGYTF
few	TRBV12-3/TRBV12-4	NA	TRBJ2-4	TGTGCCAGCAGTTTAGTCCCCAGACTAGCCAAAAACATTCAGTACTTC	CASSLVPRLAKNIQYF
many	TRBV7-2	TRBD2	TRBJ2-1	TGTGCCAGCAGCAAAGCGGGGGGTGGAGGGACGAGGCAGTTCTTC	CASSKAGGGGTRQFF
few	TRBV20-1	NA	TRBJ1-5	TGCAGTGCTAGAGATCGGCGGGACGGCTTCAATCAGCCCCAGCATTTT	CSARDRRDGFNQPQHF
NA	TRBV14	TRBD2	TRBJ2-7	TGTGCCAGCAGCCCCCGTGGGGGGGACCCCTACGAGCAGTACTTC	CASSPRGGDPYEQYF
NA	TRBV3-1	TRBD1	TRBJ1-3	TGTGCCAGCAGCCAAGGGACAGGGGCAAACACCATATATTTT	CASSQGTGANTIYF
few	TRBV10-3	NA	TRBJ1-2	TGTGCCATCAGTGGGGGTGGGGCAACTTATGGCTACACCTTC	CAISGGGATYGYTF
few	TRBV12-3/TRBV12-4	NA	TRBJ1-2	TGTGCCAGCAGTTCCGCGGGGGTAAAATATGGCTACACCTTC	CASSSAGVKYGYTF
few	TRBV10-3	TRBD1	TRBJ1-6	TGTGCCATCAGACGGGACAGGGATGATTCACCCCTCCACTTT	CAIRRDRDDSPLHF
many	TRBV5-1	NA	TRBJ1-1	TGCGCCAGCACCCCAGGGGTGGGCACTGAAGCTTTCTTT	CASTPGVGTEAFF
many	TRBV29-1	TRBD2	TRBJ2-5	TGCAGCGTTGACCTGCTAGCGGGGGGCCAAGAGACCCAGTACTTC	CSVDLLAGGQETQYF
few	TRBV11-2	NA	TRBJ1-5	TGTGCCAGCAGCACGCACCTCGGGGGCAATCAGCCCCAGCATTTT	CASSTHLGGNQPQHF
NA	TRBV6-2/TRBV6-3	NA	TRBJ2-7	TGTGCCAGCAGTTATAGCCCCAGCTCCTACGAGCAGTACTTC	CASSYSPSSYEQYF
few	TRBV9	TRBD1	TRBJ1-6	TGTGCCAGCAGCGAGGGACAGGGTTTCAATTCACCCCTCCACTTT	CASSEGQGFNSPLHF
many	TRBV6-2/TRBV6-3	TRBD2	TRBJ2-1	TGTGCCAGCGGGACTAGCGGGAGATTAGGGCAGTTCTTC	CASGTSGRLGQFF
few	TRBV7-6	NA	TRBJ2-7	TGTGCCAGCAGCTTAGCGGACGGTTCCTCCTACGAGCAGTACTTC	CASSLADGSSYEQYF